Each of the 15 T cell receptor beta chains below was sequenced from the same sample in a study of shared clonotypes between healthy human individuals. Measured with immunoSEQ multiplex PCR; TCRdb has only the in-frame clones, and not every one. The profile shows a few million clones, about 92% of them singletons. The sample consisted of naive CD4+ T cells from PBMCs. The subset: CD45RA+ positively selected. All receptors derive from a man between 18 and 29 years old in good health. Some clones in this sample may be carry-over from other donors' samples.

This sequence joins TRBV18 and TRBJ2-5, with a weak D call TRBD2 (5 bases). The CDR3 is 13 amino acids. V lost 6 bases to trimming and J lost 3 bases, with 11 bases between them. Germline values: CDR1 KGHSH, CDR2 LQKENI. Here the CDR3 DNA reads TGTGCCAGCTCTTCCGGGATTAAAGAGACCCAGTACTTC. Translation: CASSSGIKETQYF.

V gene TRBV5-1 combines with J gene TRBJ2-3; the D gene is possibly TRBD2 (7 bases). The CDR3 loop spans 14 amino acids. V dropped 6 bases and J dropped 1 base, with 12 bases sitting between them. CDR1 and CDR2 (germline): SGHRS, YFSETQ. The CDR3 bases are TGCGCCAGCATCAGGGAGGGGGGCACAGATACGCAGTATTTT. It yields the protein CASIREGGTDTQYF.

CDR3 region: CASSQGRWGLATVHTQYF. CDR3 sequence (DNA): TGTGCCAGCAGCCAAGGACGGTGGGGACTAGCGACGGTTCATACGCAGTATTTT. This chain joins TRBV14 and TRBJ2-3; 10 bases map to TRBD2. Per the germline V gene, CDR1 is SGHDN and CDR2 is FVKESK. After removal of 1 base from V and 7 bases from J, the junction contained 14 bases not matched to a gene. This CDR3 is 18 amino acids long.

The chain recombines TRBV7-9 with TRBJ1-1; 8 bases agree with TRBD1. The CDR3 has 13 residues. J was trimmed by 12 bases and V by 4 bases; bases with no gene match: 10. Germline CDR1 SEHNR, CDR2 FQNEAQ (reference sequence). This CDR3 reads CASSSQTQGETFF. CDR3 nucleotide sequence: TGTGCCAGCAGCTCCCAAACACAGGGGGAGACTTTCTTT.

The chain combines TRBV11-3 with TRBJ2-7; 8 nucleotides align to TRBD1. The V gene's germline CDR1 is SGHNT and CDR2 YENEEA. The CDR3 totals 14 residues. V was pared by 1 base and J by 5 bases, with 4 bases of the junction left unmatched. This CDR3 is CASSLGTGYDEQYF. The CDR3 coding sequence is TGTGCCAGCAGCTTAGGGACAGGGTACGACGAGCAGTACTTC.

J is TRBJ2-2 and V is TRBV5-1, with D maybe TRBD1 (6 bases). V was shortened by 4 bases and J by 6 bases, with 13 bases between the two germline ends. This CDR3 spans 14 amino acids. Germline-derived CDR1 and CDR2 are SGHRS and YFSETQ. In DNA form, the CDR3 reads TGCGCCAGCAGCCCCCAGGGGTCGGCCGGGGAGCTGTTTTTT. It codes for CASSPQGSAGELFF.

CDR3 in amino acids: CASSQGSGGYEQYF. The CDR3 nucleotides are TGTGCCAGCAGCCAGGGGTCCGGGGGGTACGAGCAGTACTTC. V and J are TRBV11-3 and TRBJ2-7, with a possible D match to TRBD2 (7 bases). There are 14 residues in the CDR3. V was shortened by 5 bases and J by 4 bases, with 15 bases between the two germline ends. Germline CDR1 reads SGHNT; CDR2 reads YENEEA. The full variable domain, its missing parts supplied by reference TRBV11-3 and TRBJ2-7, is EAGVVQSPRYKIIEKKQPVAFWCNPISGHNTLYWYLQNLGQGPELLIRYENEEAVDDSQLPKDRFSAERLKGVDSTLKIQPAELGDSAVYLCASSQGSGGYEQYFGPGTRLTVT.

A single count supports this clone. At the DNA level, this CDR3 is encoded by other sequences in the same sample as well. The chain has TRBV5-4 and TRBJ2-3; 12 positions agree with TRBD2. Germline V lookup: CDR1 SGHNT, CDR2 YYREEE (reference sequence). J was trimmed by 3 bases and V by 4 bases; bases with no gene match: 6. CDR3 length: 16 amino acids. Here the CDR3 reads CASSPGLAGGTDTQYF. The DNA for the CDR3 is TGTGCCAGCAGCCCGGGGCTAGCGGGAGGGACAGATACGCAGTATTTT.

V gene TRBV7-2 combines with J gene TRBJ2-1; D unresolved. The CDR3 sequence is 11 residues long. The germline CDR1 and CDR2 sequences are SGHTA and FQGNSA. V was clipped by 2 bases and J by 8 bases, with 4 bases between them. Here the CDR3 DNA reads TGTGCCAGCAGCTTACTGTATGAGCAGTTCTTC. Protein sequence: CASSLLYEQFF.

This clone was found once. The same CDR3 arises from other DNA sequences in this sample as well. CDR3 residues: CASGRGSGANVLTF. CDR3 nucleotides: TGTGCCAGCGGACGGGGCTCTGGGGCCAACGTCCTGACTTTC. The V call is TRBV28, the J call TRBJ2-6; D perhaps matches TRBD2 (5 bases). The CDR3 runs to 14 residues. The V gene's germline CDR1 is MDHEN and CDR2 SYDVKM. Deletions cut 8 bases from V and 0 bases from J, with 8 bases between.

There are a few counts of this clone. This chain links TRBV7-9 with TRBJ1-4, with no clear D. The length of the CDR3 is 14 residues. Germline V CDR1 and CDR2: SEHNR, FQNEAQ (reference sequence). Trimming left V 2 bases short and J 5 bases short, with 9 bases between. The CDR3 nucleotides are TGTGCCAGCAGCTTACCTATCAGCAATGAAAAACTGTTTTTT. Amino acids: CASSLPISNEKLFF.

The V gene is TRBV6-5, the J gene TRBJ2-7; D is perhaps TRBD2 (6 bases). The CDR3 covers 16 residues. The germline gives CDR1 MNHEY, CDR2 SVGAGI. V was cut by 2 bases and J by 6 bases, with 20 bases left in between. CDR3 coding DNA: TGTGCCAGCAGTTACCGTAGTTTCCGGGGGAGAGGCGAGCAGTACTTC. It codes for CASSYRSFRGRGEQYF.

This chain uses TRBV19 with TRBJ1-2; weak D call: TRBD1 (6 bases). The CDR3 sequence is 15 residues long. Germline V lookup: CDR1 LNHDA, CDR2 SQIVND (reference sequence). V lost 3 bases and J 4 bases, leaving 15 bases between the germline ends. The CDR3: CASSILTGTFYGYTF. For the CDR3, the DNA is TGTGCCAGTAGTATTTTAACAGGGACTTTCTATGGCTACACCTTC. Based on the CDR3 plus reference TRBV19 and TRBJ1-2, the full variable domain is DGGITQSPKYLFRKEGQNVTLSCEQNLNHDAMYWYRQDPGQGLRLIYYSQIVNDFQKGDIAEGYSVSREKKESFPLTVTSAQKNPTAFYLCASSILTGTFYGYTFGSGTRLTVV.

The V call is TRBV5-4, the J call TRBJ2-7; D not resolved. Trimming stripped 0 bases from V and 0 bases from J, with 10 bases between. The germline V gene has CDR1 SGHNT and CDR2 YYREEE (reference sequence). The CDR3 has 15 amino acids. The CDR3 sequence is CASSLEAVGSYEQYF. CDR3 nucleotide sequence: TGTGCCAGCAGCTTGGAGGCGGTTGGCTCCTACGAGCAGTACTTC.

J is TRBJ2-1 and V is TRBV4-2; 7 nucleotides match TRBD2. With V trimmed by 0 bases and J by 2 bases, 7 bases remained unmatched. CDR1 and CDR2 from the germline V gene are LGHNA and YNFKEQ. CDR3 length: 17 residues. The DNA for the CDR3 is TGTGCCAGCAGCCAAGATTTGAGCGGGGCAACCTACAATGAGCAGTTCTTC. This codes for CASSQDLSGATYNEQFF.